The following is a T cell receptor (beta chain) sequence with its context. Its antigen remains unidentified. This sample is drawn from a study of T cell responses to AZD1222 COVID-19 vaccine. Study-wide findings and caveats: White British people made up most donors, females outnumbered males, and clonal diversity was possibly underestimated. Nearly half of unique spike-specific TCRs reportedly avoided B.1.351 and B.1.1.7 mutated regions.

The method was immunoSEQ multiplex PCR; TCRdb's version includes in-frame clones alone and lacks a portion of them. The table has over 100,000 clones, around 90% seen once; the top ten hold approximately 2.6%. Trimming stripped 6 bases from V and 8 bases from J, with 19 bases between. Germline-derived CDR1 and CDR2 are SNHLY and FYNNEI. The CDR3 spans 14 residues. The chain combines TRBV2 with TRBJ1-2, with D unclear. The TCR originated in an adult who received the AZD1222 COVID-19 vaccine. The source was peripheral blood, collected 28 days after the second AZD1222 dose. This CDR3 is CASSLSDGFNGYTF. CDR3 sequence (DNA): TGTGCCAGCAGCCTCTCTGACGGTTTTAACGGCTACACCTTC.